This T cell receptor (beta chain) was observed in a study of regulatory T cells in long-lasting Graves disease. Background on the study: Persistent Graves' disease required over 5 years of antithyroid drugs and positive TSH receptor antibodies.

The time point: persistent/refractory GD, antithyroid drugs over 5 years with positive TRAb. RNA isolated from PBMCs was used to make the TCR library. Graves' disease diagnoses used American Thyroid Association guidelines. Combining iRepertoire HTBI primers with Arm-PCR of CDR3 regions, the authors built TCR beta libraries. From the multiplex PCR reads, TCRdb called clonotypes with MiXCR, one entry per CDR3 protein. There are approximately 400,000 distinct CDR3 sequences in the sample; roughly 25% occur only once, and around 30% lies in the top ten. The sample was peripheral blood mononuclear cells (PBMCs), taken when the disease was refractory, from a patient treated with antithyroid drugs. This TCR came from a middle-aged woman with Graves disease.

CDR3 DNA sequence: TGCAGTGCTACTCTTGGGTGGCCCCCTGTCCCATCCTACGAGCAGTACTTC. It specifies CSATLGWPPVPSYEQYF. This chain joins TRBV20-1 and TRBJ2-7; D gene ambiguous. This CDR3 region has 17 residues. CDR1 and CDR2 (germline): DFQATT, SNEGSKA (reference sequence). V was trimmed by 4 bases and J by 1 base, leaving 23 bases between them.